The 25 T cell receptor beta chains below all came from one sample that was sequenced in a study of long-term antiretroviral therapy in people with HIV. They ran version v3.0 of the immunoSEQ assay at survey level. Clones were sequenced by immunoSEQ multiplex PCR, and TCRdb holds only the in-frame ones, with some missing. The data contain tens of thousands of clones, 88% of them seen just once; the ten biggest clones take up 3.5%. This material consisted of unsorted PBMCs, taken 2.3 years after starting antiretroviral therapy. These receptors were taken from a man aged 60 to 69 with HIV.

Here the CDR3 DNA reads TGCACCAGCACCATAGAAAACAACGGGGGGGACGGACAGTTCGGGGACTATGGCTACACCTTC. It codes for CTSTIENNGGDGQFGDYGYTF. The rearrangement uses TRBV1 and TRBJ1-2. TRBV1 is assigned pseudogene status. The CDR3 length is 21 residues.

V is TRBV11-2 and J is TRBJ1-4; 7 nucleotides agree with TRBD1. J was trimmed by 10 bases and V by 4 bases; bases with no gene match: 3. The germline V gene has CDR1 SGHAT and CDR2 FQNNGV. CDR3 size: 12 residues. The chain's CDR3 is CASSSRDRKLFF. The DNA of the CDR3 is TGTGCCAGCAGCTCCAGGGACAGAAAACTGTTTTTT.

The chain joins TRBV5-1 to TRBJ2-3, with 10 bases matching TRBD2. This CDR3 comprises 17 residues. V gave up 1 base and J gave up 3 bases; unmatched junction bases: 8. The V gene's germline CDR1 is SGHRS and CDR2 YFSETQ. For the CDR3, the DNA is TGCGCCAGCAGCTTGCGGTCTAGCGGGGGTTCTACAGATACGCAGTATTTT. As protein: CASSLRSSGGSTDTQYF.

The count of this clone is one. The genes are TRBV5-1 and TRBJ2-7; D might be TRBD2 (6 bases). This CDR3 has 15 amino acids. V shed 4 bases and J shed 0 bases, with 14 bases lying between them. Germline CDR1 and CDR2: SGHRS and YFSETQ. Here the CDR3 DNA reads TGCGCCAGCAGCCGGAGGGGTTCGAGCTCCTACGAGCAGTACTTC. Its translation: CASSRRGSSSYEQYF.

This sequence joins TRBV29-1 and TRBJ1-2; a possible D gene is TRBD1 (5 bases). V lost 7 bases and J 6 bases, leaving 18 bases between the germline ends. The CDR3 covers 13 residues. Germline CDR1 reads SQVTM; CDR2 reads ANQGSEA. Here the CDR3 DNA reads TGCAGCGCCGAATGGACAATTAGACATGGCTACACCTTC. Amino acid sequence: CSAEWTIRHGYTF. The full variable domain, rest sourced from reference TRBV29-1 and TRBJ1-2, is SAVISQKPSRDICQRGTSLTIQCQVDSQVTMMFWYRQQPGQSLTLIATANQGSEATYESGFVIDKFPISRPNLTFSTLTVSNMSPEDSSIYLCSAEWTIRHGYTFGSGTRLTVV.

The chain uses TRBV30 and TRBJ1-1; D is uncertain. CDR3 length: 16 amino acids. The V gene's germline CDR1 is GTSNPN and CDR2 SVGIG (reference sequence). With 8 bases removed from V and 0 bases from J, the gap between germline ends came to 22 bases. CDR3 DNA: TGTGCCAGAATTCGCAACGTAGGAGATATGAACACTGAAGCTTTCTTT. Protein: CARIRNVGDMNTEAFF.

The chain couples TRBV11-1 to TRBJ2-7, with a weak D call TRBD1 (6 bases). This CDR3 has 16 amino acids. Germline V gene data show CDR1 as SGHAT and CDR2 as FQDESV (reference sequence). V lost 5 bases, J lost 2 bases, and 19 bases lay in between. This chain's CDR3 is CASSGSKQGNAYEQYF. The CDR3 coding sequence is TGTGCCAGCAGCGGGTCCAAACAGGGCAACGCCTACGAGCAGTACTTC.

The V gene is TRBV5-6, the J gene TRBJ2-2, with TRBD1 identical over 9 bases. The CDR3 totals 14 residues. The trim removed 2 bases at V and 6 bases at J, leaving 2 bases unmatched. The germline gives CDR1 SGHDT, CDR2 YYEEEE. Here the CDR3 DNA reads TGTGCCAGCAGCTTAGGGACAGGGCCCGGGGAGCTGTTTTTT. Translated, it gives CASSLGTGPGELFF.

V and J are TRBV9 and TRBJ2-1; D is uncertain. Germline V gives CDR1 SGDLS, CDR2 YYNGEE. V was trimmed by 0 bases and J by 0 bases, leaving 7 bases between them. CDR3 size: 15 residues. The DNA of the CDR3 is TGTGCCAGCAGCGTAGACCCGAACTCCTACAATGAGCAGTTCTTC. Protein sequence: CASSVDPNSYNEQFF.

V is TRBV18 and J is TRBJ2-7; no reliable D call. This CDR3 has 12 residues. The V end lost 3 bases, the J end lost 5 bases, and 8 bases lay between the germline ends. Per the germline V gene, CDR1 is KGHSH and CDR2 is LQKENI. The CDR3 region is CASSPSGDEQYF. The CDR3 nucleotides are TGTGCCAGCTCACCCTCGGGCGACGAGCAGTACTTC. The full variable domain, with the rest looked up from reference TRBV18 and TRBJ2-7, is NAGVMQNPRHLVRRRGQEARLRCSPMKGHSHVYWYRQLPEEGLKFMVYLQKENIIDESGMPKERFSAEFPKEGPSILRIQQVVRGDSAAYFCASSPSGDEQYFGPGTRLTVT.

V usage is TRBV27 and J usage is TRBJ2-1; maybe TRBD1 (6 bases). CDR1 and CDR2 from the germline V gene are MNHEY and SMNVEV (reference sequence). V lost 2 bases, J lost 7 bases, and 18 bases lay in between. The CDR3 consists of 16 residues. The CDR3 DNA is TGTGCCAGCAGTTTAAATGGCAGGGGATTTGGGAATGAGCAGTTCTTC. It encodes CASSLNGRGFGNEQFF.

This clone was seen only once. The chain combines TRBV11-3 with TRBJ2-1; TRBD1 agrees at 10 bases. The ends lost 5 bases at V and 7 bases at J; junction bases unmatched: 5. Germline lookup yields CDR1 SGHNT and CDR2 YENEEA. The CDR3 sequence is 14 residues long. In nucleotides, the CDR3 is TGTGCCAGCAGCCCTAGACAGGGGGCGAATGAGCAGTTCTTC. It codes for CASSPRQGANEQFF.

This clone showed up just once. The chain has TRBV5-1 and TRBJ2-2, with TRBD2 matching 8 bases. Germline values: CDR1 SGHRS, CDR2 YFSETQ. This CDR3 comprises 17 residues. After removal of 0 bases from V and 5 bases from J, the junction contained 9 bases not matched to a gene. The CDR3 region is CASSLGVVAGLTGELFF. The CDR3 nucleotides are TGCGCCAGCAGCTTGGGAGTAGTAGCGGGACTAACCGGGGAGCTGTTTTTT.

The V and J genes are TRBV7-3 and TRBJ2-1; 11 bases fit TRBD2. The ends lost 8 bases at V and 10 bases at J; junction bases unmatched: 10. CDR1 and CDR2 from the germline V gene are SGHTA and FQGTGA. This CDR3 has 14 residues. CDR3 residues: CASSGTSGFGEQFF. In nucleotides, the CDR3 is TGTGCCAGCTCCGGGACTAGCGGCTTTGGGGAGCAGTTCTTC.

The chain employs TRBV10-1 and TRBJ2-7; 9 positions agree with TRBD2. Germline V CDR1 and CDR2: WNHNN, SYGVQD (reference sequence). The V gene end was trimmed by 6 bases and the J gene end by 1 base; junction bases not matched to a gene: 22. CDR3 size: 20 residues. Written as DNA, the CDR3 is TGCGCCAGCAGCGAGGGCCGCGGGACTAGCCCAGACCATTCGTCCTACGAGCAGTACTTC. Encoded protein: CASSEGRGTSPDHSSYEQYF.

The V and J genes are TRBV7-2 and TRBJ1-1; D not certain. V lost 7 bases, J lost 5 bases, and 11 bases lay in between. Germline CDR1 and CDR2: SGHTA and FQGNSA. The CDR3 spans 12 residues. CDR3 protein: CASTDWGTEAFF. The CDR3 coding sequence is TGTGCCAGCACCGACTGGGGTACTGAAGCTTTCTTT.

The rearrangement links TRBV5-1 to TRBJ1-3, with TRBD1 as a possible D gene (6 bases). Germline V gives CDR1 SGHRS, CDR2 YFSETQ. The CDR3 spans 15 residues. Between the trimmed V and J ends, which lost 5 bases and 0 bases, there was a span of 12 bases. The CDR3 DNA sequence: TGCGCCAGCAGGGCGGACAGAAACTCTGGAAACACCATATATTTT. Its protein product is CASRADRNSGNTIYF.

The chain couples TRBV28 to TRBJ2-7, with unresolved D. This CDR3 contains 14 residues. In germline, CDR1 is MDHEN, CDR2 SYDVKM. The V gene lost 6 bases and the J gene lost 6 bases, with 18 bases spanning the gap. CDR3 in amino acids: CASRRRTEKGEQYF. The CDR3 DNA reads TGTGCCAGCAGGCGGCGGACGGAGAAAGGCGAGCAGTACTTC.

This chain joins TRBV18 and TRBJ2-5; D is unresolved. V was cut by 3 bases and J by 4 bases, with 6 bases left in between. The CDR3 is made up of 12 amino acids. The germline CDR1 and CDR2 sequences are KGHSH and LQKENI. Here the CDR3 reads CASSPDTETQYF. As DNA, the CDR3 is TGTGCCAGCTCACCTGACACAGAGACCCAGTACTTC. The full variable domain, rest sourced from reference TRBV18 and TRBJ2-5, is NAGVMQNPRHLVRRRGQEARLRCSPMKGHSHVYWYRQLPEEGLKFMVYLQKENIIDESGMPKERFSAEFPKEGPSILRIQQVVRGDSAAYFCASSPDTETQYFGPGTRLLVL.

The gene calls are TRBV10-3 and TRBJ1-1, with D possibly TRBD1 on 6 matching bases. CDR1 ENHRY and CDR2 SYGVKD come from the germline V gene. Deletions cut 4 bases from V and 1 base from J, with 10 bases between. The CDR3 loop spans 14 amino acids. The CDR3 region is CAISVNRENTEAFF. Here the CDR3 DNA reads TGTGCCATCAGTGTAAACAGGGAGAACACTGAAGCTTTCTTT.

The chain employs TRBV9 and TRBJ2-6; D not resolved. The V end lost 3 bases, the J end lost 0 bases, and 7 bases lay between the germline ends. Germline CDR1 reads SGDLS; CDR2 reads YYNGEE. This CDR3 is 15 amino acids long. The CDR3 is CASSGTPSGANVLTF. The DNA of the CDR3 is TGTGCCAGCAGCGGAACACCCTCTGGGGCCAACGTCCTGACTTTC.

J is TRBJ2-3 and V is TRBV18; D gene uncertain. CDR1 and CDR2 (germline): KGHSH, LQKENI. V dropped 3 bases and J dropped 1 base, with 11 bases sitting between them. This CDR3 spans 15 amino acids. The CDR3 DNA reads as TGTGCCAGCTCACCGTTGATTTCCGGCACAGATACGCAGTATTTT. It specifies CASSPLISGTDTQYF.

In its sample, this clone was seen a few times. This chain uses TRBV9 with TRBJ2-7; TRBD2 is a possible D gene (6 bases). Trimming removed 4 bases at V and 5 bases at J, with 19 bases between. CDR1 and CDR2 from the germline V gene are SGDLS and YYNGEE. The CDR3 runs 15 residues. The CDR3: CASSISGTPTDEQYF. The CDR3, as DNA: TGTGCCAGCAGCATTTCCGGGACTCCCACCGACGAGCAGTACTTC.

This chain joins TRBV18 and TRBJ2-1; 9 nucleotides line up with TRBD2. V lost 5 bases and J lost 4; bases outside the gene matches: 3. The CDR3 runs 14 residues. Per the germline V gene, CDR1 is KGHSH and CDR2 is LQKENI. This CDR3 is CASSIAGAYNEQFF. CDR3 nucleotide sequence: TGTGCCAGCTCAATAGCGGGGGCATACAATGAGCAGTTCTTC. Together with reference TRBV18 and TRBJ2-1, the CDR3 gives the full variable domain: NAGVMQNPRHLVRRRGQEARLRCSPMKGHSHVYWYRQLPEEGLKFMVYLQKENIIDESGMPKERFSAEFPKEGPSILRIQQVVRGDSAAYFCASSIAGAYNEQFFGPGTRLTVL.

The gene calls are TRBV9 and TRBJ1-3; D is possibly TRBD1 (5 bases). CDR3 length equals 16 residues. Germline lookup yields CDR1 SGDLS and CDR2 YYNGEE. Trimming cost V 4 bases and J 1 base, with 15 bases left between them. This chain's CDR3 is CASSLTTVSSGNTIYF. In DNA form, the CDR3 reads TGTGCCAGCAGCTTAACGACAGTTTCGTCTGGAAACACCATATATTTT.